The present entry profiles one TCR beta chain with its context. No cognate antigen has been identified for it. Its ends do not fully match the called genes, so a read error is possible. The immunoSEQ hsTCRB v3.0 assay was used at survey level resolution for TRB variable region sequencing. The target sequencing depth for TRB was about 40,000-55,000 T-cell genomes per sample. An Illumina MiSeq with a v3 150-cycle kit was used to sequence the pooled TRB libraries. Processing in the source paper ran as follows. Analysis of repertoires was carried out in R inside a reproducible Nextflow workflow spanning QC, data transformation and analysis. LymphoSeq2, an R package for exploring AIRR-Seq data, was used to implement the custom analyses. A handful of samples that produced fewer than 5000 total TRB sequences were removed, so 190 or so HIV repertoires were analyzed. Among the roughly 190 retained HIV repertoires, 55 to 60 were collected before ART initiation and around 130 after ART initiation. Each repertoire was downsampled to 5000 TRB nucleotide sequences, and summary statistics were averaged across 100 downsampling iterations. Only TRB sequences with CDR3 regions of at least seven amino acids were retained for analysis. Diversity was measured with a Shannon entropy-derived clonality score and the Gini coefficient. In the repertoire networks, any two of the top 5000 CDR3 amino acid sequences were linked whenever the two sequences differed by an edit distance of one. GLIPH2 predicted antigen specificity groups and MHC restriction for TRB CDR3 amino acid sequences. To flag known CMV, EBV, HIV or tissue antigen associations, CDR3 amino acid sequences were matched against VDJdb and McPAS-TCR. Pre-ART, post-ART and control groups were compared with Wilcoxon signed-rank tests and Holm-Bonferroni correction. TCRdb mirrors the immuneACCESS table, restricted to in-frame sequences. Some clones are absent from its copies; in checked studies, under half trace to an unresolved V gene, and the reason for the others is unknown. Clone size and the V and J calls come from that table; the DNA yielded D and trimming. The table for this sample lists roughly 24,000 clones; over 75% of them were counted only once. Approximately 8.8% of the sample rests with the top ten.

Participants were included only if at least one PBMC sample before ART initiation and at least two post-ART samples were available. Treatment was received in the United States of America by all participants with HIV. Before DNA extraction, cryopreserved samples of about 1-11 million PBMC were thawed and then washed. At the time of the earliest PBMC sample, participants with HIV were aged between about 23 and 54 years. PBMC samples from each participant spanned 1-4 timepoints before ART initiation and 2-8 timepoints after ART initiation, with a median of 7 samples. For every participant, serial HIV viral load, CD4+ T-cell count, ART history and demographic data were obtained. Using a Qiagen kit on a QIAcube, genomic DNA was extracted from unsorted PBMC, with samples processed in batches of 12. The data are from a study of long-term antiretroviral therapy in people with HIV (dated by TCRdb to between 2020 and 2023). Study-wide context: The earliest samples were collected about a decade before the 2015 WHO recommendation for immediate ART, when ART was typically delayed until CD4 counts fell. Whether ART initiation and durable HIV suppression were associated with changes in peripheral blood TRB repertoire composition and diversity was tested in a retrospective serial study. From some 33 adults with confirmed HIV infection, the cohort provided approximately 210 cryopreserved PBMC samples, gathered serially across a mean of around six years (range 1-12). About two fifths of the roughly 30 participants with HIV were female. No cross-contamination during QIAcube processing turned up in test extractions that ran a monoclonal T-cell line alongside 30 to 40 polyclonal samples.

Taken from the germline V gene (reference sequence), the CDR1 and CDR2 loops are SEHNR and FQNEAQ. The CDR3 covers 12 residues, taking in both the cysteine and the phenylalanine. Of all the DNA, just the CDR3 is kept, 36 bases in frame from base 1. What the work shows at the level of the full study, not this receptor alone: No data were available on ART adherence, viral resistance or therapy changes, limiting inferences about post-ART repertoire changes. HIV repertoires had narrower CDR3 length ranges than controls, and the network structure suggested an antigen-experienced repertoire that shifted only slightly toward naive after ART. A significant increase in TRB diversity was found to be associated with ART initiation, although TRB diversity was observed to remain significantly below that of transplant donor controls even after long-term ART. Because pre-ART samples had limited cell numbers, profiling was done on unsorted PBMC rather than on sorted CD4+ and CD8+ T cells. The samples span the years 2004 to 2017, and the ART regimens used may be less effective than current regimens. At every time point, the repertoire was dominated by expanded TRB clones first identified before ART initiation, although this dominance fluctuated and, in many PLHIV, declined after ART. Owing to limited PBMC availability, only the TCR beta chain was sequenced, without alpha chain pairing.

This clonotype was sampled from a man in his forties with HIV. The V and J genes are TRBV7-9 and TRBJ2-1; too little of a D gene remains to name it. The sequenced sample was unsorted PBMCs, obtained roughly 4.8 years after starting antiretroviral therapy. The bases read TGTGCCAGCAGCGTAGCCCTCGGTGAGCAGTTCTTC. It specifies CASSVALGEQFF.